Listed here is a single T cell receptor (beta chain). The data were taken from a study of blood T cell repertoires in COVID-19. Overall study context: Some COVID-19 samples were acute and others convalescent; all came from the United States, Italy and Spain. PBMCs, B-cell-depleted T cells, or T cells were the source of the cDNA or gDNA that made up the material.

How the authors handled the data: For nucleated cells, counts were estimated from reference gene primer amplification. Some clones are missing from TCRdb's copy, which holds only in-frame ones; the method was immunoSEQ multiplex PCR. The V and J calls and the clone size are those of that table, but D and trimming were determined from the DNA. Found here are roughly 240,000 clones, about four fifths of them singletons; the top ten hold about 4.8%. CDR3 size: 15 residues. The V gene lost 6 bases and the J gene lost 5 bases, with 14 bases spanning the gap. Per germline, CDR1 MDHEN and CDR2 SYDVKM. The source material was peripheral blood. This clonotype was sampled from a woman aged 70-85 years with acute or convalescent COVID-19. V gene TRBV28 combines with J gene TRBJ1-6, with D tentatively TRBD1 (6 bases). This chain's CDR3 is CASRRTGPNNSPLHF. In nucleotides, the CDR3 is TGTGCCAGCAGGCGTACAGGGCCGAATAATTCACCCCTCCACTTT.